The present entry profiles one T cell receptor (beta chain) with its context. Its antigen is as yet unknown. TCRdb itself ran the reads through MiXCR, one entry per CDR3 protein. The sample records around 360,000 distinct CDR3 sequences, about a third being singletons. This entry is derived from a study of T cell repertoires in cytomegalovirus infection. Study conclusions and caveats: Dominant in the ex vivo response were TCR beta clonotypes restricted by HLA-C and specific for CMV.

V lost 0 bases and J lost 4, with 9 bases in between. This CDR3 is built from 15 residues. From germline, CDR1 is MNHEY and CDR2 SVGEGT. This chain links TRBV6-2 or TRBV6-3 with TRBJ2-2; D gene unclear. Source: cultured PBMCs, taken from culture after CMV antigen stimulation. The receptor's source is a human donor in good health (CMV status not recorded). Some clones in this sample may be carry-over from other donors' samples. The CDR3 DNA follows: TGTGCCAGCAGTTACTCATGGCAAGGCACCGGGGAGCTGTTTTTT. This gives the protein CASSYSWQGTGELFF.